The present T cell receptor beta chain was sequenced within a study of blood T cell repertoires in COVID-19 (dated by TCRdb to about 2020). Broadly, across the study: Samples covering the acute and convalescent phases of COVID-19 were provided by collaborators in the United States, Italy and Spain. The material from the prospective study consisted of cDNA or gDNA derived from T cells, B-cell-depleted T cells, or PBMCs. The dataset comprised deeply sampled blood TCRbeta repertoires from subjects exposed to, actively infected with, or recovered from COVID-19. A freely available public database, intended as a resource for researchers studying the immune response to SARS-CoV-2, is where the repertoires were released. Samples came from the ongoing ImmuneRACE study (first 160 participants) plus 1,254 subjects from 6 global collaborators. Sample metadata almost always included a de-identified subject ID, COVID-19 status, age in years and sex. Where HLA class I and class II types were available, the types were taken from metadata supplied by the sample provider, not from assay-based typing. Broad study findings and their caveats: How much clinical and demographic metadata was included differed by source and by participant, and the metadata was provided uncurated.

The germline V and J ends show losses of 2 bases and 8 bases respectively, and no gene match explains 7 bases of the junction. The CDR3 holds 15 amino acids from the cysteine to the phenylalanine. Of the read, only the CDR3 DNA is kept; its 45 bases are in frame from base 1. According to the germline V gene, CDR1 reads KGHSH and CDR2 reads LQKENI. Turning to this clone: Its antigen remains undetermined. Base quality data are lacking; no much larger clone is found one base away.

TCRbeta CDR3 regions were amplified from genomic DNA using the immunoSEQ Assay, a bias-controlled multiplex PCR. On the study's bioinformatics: Within the assay, amplification of reference gene primers was used to estimate how many nucleated cells each sample contained. To quantify the absolute abundance of each unique TCRbeta CDR3 rearrangement, sequence reads were collapsed and filtered. For each sample, productive Simpson clonality was calculated as the square root of Simpson's diversity index across productive rearrangements. TCRdb provides this immuneACCESS table in a form limited to in-frame rearrangements. Some clones are lacking; in checked studies, under half of them reflect an unresolved V gene, and why the rest are absent is not known. V, J and clone size were drawn from that table, and D and trimming were deduced from the DNA. For this sample there are approximately 200,000 clones; 80% to 90% appear just once. The ten largest clones capture roughly 2.5% of the sample.

In Seattle, one collaborating source enrolled patients while the infection was active and tracked those patients longitudinally over the course of disease. Whole blood was collected in K2EDTA tubes by collaborating institutions according to the institutions' own protocols. Collaborator samples were shipped for TCRbeta analysis as frozen whole blood, isolated PBMCs, or DNA extracted from either sample type. The material sequenced was peripheral blood. The rearranged chain carries TRBV18 and TRBJ2-1, and TRBD1 aligns with 9 junction nucleotides. This sequence was found in a man aged 25-45 years with COVID-19, enrolled during active disease. The encoded CDR3 is CASSPGTGRVDEQFF. The nucleotide sequence is TGTGCCAGCTCACCAGGGACAGGGCGAGTGGATGAGCAGTTCTTC.